The sample holds a few counts of the clone carrying this TCR beta chain. This entry is derived from a study of T-cell memory formation after mild COVID-19. In TCRdb, the 5' RACE reads were re-called with MiXCR into one record per CDR3 protein. The sample comprises some 440,000 distinct CDR3 sequences, approximately 23% of which are singletons, and approximately 13% rests with the top ten. CDR3 length: 14 amino acids. The germline V and J ends were trimmed by 2 bases and 6 bases, with 12 bases remaining between them. Germline V gene data show CDR1 as SGHRS and CDR2 as YFSETQ. The TCR was taken from an adult woman who had mild COVID-19 (a few samples of this study predate the infection). Cell type and time point are not known. V is TRBV5-1 and J is TRBJ2-1; D tentatively reads TRBD1 or TRBD2 (5 bases each). The sequenced sample consisted of PBMCs or a T cell subset sorted from them (not recorded which). The CDR3 region has the DNA TGCGCCAGCAGCTTAAGGGACGGCCTCAATGAGCAGTTCTTC. Its translation: CASSLRDGLNEQFF.